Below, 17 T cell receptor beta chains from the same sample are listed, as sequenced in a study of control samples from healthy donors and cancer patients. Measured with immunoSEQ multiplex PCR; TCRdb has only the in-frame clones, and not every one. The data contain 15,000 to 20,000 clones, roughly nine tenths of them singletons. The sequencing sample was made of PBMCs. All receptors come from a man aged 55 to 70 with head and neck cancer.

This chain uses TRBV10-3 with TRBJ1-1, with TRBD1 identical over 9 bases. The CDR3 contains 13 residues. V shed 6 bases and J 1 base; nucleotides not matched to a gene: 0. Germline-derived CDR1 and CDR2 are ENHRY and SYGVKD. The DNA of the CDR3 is TGTGCCATCAGGGACAGGGGGAACACTGAAGCTTTCTTT. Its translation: CAIRDRGNTEAFF.

CDR3 sequence reads: CASSFGQQETQYF. The CDR3 bases are TGTGCCAGCAGCTTTGGGCAGCAAGAGACCCAGTACTTC. The rearrangement links TRBV7-2 to TRBJ2-5; D gene uncertain. V lost 3 bases and J 2 bases, leaving 7 bases between the germline ends. The CDR3 length is 13 residues. CDR1 and CDR2 from the germline V gene are SGHTA and FQGNSA.

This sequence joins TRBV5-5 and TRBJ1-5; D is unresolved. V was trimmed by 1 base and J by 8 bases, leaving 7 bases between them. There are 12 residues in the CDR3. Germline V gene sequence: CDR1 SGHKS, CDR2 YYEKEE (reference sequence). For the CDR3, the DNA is TGTGCCAGCAGCTTGATGTCCGAGCCCCAGCATTTT. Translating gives CASSLMSEPQHF.

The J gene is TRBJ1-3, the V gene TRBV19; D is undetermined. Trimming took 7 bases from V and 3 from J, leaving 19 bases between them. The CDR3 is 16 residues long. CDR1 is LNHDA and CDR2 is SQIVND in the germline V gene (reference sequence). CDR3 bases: TGTGCCAGTATGGTCCTTGCCCGGGCCGGTGGAAACACCATATATTTT. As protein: CASMVLARAGGNTIYF.

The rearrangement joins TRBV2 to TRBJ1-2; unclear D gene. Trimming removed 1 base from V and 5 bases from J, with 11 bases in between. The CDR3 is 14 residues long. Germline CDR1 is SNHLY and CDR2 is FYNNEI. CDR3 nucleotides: TGTGCCAGCAGTGAAGTAACAGCAATTTATGGCTACACCTTC. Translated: CASSEVTAIYGYTF. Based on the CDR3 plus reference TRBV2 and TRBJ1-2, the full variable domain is EPEVTQTPSHQVTQMGQEVILRCVPISNHLYFYWYRQILGQKVEFLVSFYNNEISEKSEIFDDQFSVERPDGSNFTLKIRSTKLEDSAMYFCASSEVTAIYGYTFGSGTRLTVV.

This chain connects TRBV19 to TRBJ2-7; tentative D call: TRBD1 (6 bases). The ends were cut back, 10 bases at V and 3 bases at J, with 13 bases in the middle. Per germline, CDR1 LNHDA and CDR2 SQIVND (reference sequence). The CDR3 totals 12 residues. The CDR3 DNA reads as TGTGCCACCTTGGACAGAAACTACGAGCAGTACTTC. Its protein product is CATLDRNYEQYF.

The DNA of the CDR3 is TGCGCCAGCAGCGGGAGGACCACGAACACTGAAGCTTTCTTT. The encoded protein is CASSGRTTNTEAFF. The chain couples TRBV5-1 to TRBJ1-1; D ambiguous. The length of the CDR3 is 14 residues. Per the germline V gene, CDR1 is SGHRS and CDR2 is YFSETQ. The V gene lost 4 bases and the J gene lost 1 base, with 11 bases spanning the gap.

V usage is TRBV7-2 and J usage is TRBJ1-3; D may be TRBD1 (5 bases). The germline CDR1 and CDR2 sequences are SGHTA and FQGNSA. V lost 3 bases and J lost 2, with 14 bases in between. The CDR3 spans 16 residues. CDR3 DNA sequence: TGTGCCAGCAGCTTTGGAGTGGTAGGGGCTGGAAACACCATATATTTT. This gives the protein CASSFGVVGAGNTIYF. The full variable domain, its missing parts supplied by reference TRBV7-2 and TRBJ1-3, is GAGVSQSPSNKVTEKGKDVELRCDPISGHTALYWYRQSLGQGLEFLIYFQGNSAPDKSGLPSDRFSAERTGGSVSTLTIQRTQQEDSAVYLCASSFGVVGAGNTIYFGEGSWLTVV.

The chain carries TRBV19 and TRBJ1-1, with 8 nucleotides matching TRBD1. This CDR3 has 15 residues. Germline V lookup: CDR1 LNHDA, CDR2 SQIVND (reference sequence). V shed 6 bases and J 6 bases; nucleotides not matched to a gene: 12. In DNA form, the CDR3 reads TGTGCCAGTAGAACCCCACGTGACAGGGGAGCTGAAGCTTTCTTT. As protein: CASRTPRDRGAEAFF.

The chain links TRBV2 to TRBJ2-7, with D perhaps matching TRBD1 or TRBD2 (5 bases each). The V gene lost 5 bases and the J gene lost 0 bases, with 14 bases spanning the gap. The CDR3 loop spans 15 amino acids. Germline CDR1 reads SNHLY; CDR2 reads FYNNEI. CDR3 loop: CASSNRDADSYEQYF. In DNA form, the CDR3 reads TGTGCCAGCAGTAACCGGGACGCTGACTCCTACGAGCAGTACTTC. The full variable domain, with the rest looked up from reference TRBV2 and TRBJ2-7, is EPEVTQTPSHQVTQMGQEVILRCVPISNHLYFYWYRQILGQKVEFLVSFYNNEISEKSEIFDDQFSVERPDGSNFTLKIRSTKLEDSAMYFCASSNRDADSYEQYFGPGTRLTVT.

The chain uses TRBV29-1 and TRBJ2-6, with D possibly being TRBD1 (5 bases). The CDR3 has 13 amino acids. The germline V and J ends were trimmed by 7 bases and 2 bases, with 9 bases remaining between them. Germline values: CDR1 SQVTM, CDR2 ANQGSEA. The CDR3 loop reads CSARQPGANVLTF. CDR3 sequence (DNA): TGCAGCGCGCGACAGCCTGGGGCCAACGTCCTGACTTTC.

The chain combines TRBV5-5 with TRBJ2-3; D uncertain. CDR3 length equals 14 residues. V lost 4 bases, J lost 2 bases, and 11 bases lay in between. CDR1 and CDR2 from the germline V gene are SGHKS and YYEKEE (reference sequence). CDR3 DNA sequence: TGTGCCAGCAGCCCCAGGATTGCCACAGATACGCAGTATTTT. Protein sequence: CASSPRIATDTQYF.

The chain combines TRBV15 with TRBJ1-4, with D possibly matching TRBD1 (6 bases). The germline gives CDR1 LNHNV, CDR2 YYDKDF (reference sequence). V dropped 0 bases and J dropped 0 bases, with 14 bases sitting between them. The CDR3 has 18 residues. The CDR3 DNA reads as TGTGCCACCAGCAGAGATGGGGGGCCCTACGCAACTAATGAAAAACTGTTTTTT. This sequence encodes CATSRDGGPYATNEKLFF.

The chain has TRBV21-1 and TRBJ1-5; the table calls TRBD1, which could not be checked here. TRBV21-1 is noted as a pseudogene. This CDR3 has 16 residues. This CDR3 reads CASSKTVERGNQPQHF. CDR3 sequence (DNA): TGTGCCAGCAGCAAAACCGTCGAGAGGGGGAATCAGCCCCAGCATTTT.

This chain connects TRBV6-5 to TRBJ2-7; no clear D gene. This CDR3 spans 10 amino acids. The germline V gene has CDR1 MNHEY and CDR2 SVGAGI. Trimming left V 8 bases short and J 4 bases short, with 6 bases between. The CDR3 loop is CASGLYEQYF. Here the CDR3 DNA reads TGTGCCAGCGGTCTTTACGAGCAGTACTTC.

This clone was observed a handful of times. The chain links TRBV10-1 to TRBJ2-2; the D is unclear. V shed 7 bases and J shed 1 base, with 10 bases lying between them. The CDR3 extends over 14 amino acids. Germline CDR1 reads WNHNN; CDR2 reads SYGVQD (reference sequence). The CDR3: CASTFSVNTGELFF. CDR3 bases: TGCGCCAGCACCTTCTCCGTGAACACCGGGGAGCTGTTTTTT.

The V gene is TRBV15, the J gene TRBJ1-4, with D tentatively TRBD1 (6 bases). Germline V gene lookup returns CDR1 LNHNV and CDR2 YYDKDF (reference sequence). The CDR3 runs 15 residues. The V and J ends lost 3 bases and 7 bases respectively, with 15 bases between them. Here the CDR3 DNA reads TGTGCCACCAGCAGTCTCCGTGGGGGCCGTGAAAAACTGTTTTTT. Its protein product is CATSSLRGGREKLFF.